These 8 T cell receptor beta chains were all obtained from the same sample, sequenced in a study of T-cell reconstitution after alpha-beta-depleted transplantation in children. Unique molecular identifiers tagged the TCRbeta library. From the PCR reads, TCRdb called clonotypes with MiXCR, one entry per CDR3 protein. The sample lists approximately 500,000 distinct CDR3 sequences; 25% to 30% were seen once. The sample was PBMCs, taken before TCRalphabeta/CD19-depleted stem cell transplant. The source of these receptors is a boy in the first two years of life with Wiskott-Aldrich syndrome, due to receive a stem cell transplant.

This clonotype was recorded once. CDR3 sequence reads: CSASPSGGSYNEQFF. The CDR3 DNA follows: TGCAGTGCTAGCCCATCCGGCGGGTCCTACAATGAGCAGTTCTTC. V is TRBV20-1 and J is TRBJ2-1; a weak D match, TRBD2 (5 bases). This CDR3 is 15 amino acids long. Germline CDR1 and CDR2: DFQATT and SNEGSKA (reference sequence). V was shortened by 3 bases and J by 1 base, with 13 bases between the two germline ends.

The chain joins TRBV5-1 to TRBJ1-6, with D hard to call. CDR1 is SGHRS and CDR2 is YFSETQ in the germline V gene. This CDR3 comprises 14 residues. With 0 bases removed from V and 9 bases from J, the gap between germline ends came to 10 bases. CDR3 amino acids: CASSLGVTGSPLHF. The CDR3, as DNA: TGCGCCAGCAGCTTGGGCGTCACTGGTTCACCCCTCCACTTT.

The rearrangement uses TRBV14 and TRBJ1-2, with TRBD1 matching 9 bases. The CDR3 extends over 14 amino acids. The trim removed 1 base at V and 6 bases at J, leaving 3 bases unmatched. In germline, CDR1 is SGHDN, CDR2 FVKESK. The CDR3 DNA is TGTGCCAGCAGCCAAGGGGACAGGGTCAATGGCTACACCTTC. Translation: CASSQGDRVNGYTF.

Concerning this clonotype itself: An end of the junction differs from the germline gene, which may be a read error. The V gene is TRBV7-2, the J gene TRBJ2-5; TRBD2 might be the D (5 bases). This CDR3 comprises 14 residues. CDR1 is SGHTA and CDR2 is FQGNSA in the germline V gene. DNA of the CDR3: TGTGCCAGCAGCTTAGCGGGAGACCAGGAGACCCAGTACTTC. As protein: CASSLAGDQETQYF.

V is TRBV5-1 and J is TRBJ2-1; 16 bases are shared with TRBD2. Germline values: CDR1 SGHRS, CDR2 YFSETQ. The length of the CDR3 is 18 residues. The J segment lost 5 bases and the V segment lost 4 bases, leaving 9 bases of the junction unmatched. The CDR3 loop is CASSGGTSGRAINNEQFF. The DNA of the CDR3 is TGCGCCAGCAGCGGCGGGACTAGCGGGAGGGCCATTAACAATGAGCAGTTCTTC.

This clonotype occurred a few times. The chain employs TRBV6-5 and TRBJ2-1; D remains unclear. This CDR3 spans 14 amino acids. Trimming stripped 2 bases from V and 6 bases from J, with 11 bases between. Looked up from germline, CDR1 is MNHEY and CDR2 is SVGAGI. The CDR3 sequence: CASSYRGPGNEQFF. The CDR3 coding sequence is TGTGCCAGCAGTTACCGCGGCCCTGGCAATGAGCAGTTCTTC.

The sample holds a few counts of this clonotype. The J gene is TRBJ2-7, the V gene TRBV29-1; TRBD1 might be the D (5 bases). CDR1 SQVTM and CDR2 ANQGSEA come from the germline V gene. Trimming stripped 7 bases from V and 0 bases from J, with 13 bases between. This CDR3 has 13 residues. The CDR3 reads CSAYIQGSYEQYF. CDR3 nucleotide sequence: TGCAGCGCGTACATCCAGGGCTCCTACGAGCAGTACTTC.

The V gene is TRBV5-1, the J gene TRBJ2-1; possible D gene TRBD2, 6 bases. Trimming pared 5 bases from V and 0 bases from J, leaving 15 bases between. CDR1 SGHRS and CDR2 YFSETQ come from the germline V gene. CDR3 size: 16 residues. The CDR3 DNA is TGCGCCAGCAGTATGACGGGAGCGATCTCCTACAATGAGCAGTTCTTC. Amino acids: CASSMTGAISYNEQFF.